One and the same sample provided the 15 T cell receptor beta chains below, sequenced in a study of blood T cell repertoires in COVID-19. Generated by immunoSEQ multiplex PCR, the TCRdb table keeps only in-frame clones and is missing some. Among some 130,000 clones listed, just under 85% were seen once. The sample was peripheral blood. Every receptor here comes from a woman in her fifties or sixties with acute or convalescent COVID-19.

The rearrangement uses TRBV7-8 and TRBJ1-1; D unclear. The germline V gene encodes CDR1 SGHVS and CDR2 FQNEAQ. This CDR3 is built from 15 residues. Deletions cut 5 bases from V and 5 bases from J, with 18 bases between. The CDR3 sequence is CASSQTPEGVTEAFF. As DNA, the CDR3 is TGTGCCAGCAGCCAAACGCCGGAGGGAGTAACTGAAGCTTTCTTT.

CDR3 in amino acids: CASSMAEGLSNQPQHF. DNA for the CDR3: TGTGCCAGTAGTATGGCGGAAGGACTTAGCAATCAGCCCCAGCATTTT. The rearrangement uses TRBV19 and TRBJ1-5; D not resolved. The germline CDR1 and CDR2 sequences are LNHDA and SQIVND (reference sequence). This CDR3 has 16 amino acids. Trimming took 3 bases from V and 0 from J, leaving 12 bases between them.

This clone was recorded once. V usage is TRBV19 and J usage is TRBJ2-2; 8 bases fit TRBD2. V shed 7 bases and J 1 base; nucleotides not matched to a gene: 5. The length of the CDR3 is 15 residues. Germline loops: CDR1 LNHDA, CDR2 SQIVND (reference sequence). DNA for the CDR3: TGTGCCAGTACGGCTAGCGGGTTGAACACCGGGGAGCTGTTTTTT. Translated, it gives CASTASGLNTGELFF. Based on the CDR3 plus reference TRBV19 and TRBJ2-2, the full variable domain is DGGITQSPKYLFRKEGQNVTLSCEQNLNHDAMYWYRQDPGQGLRLIYYSQIVNDFQKGDIAEGYSVSREKKESFPLTVTSAQKNPTAFYLCASTASGLNTGELFFGEGSRLTVL.

In regard to this clone: The sample carries other DNA sequences with the same CDR3. The chain links TRBV18 to TRBJ1-5; TRBD1 agrees at 9 bases. Trimming cost V 3 bases and J 4 bases; bases outside gene matches: 1. The CDR3 contains 14 residues. Germline values: CDR1 KGHSH, CDR2 LQKENI. CDR3 sequence: CASSPGTGNQPQHF. In nucleotides, the CDR3 is TGTGCCAGCTCACCTGGGACAGGGAATCAGCCCCAGCATTTT.

This chain uses TRBV9 with TRBJ2-3; 11 positions match TRBD2. Germline loops: CDR1 SGDLS, CDR2 YYNGEE. The CDR3 has 17 residues. V was clipped by 2 bases and J by 1 base; unmatched bases: 6. The CDR3 bases are TGTGCCAGCAGCGTCGACTCGGGACTAGCGGGCACAGATACGCAGTATTTT. Residues: CASSVDSGLAGTDTQYF. Based on the CDR3 plus reference TRBV9 and TRBJ2-3, the full variable domain is DSGVTQTPKHLITATGQRVTLRCSPRSGDLSVYWYQQSLDQGLQFLIQYYNGEERAKGNILERFSAQQFPDLHSELNLSSLELGDSALYFCASSVDSGLAGTDTQYFGPGTRLTVL.

The chain uses TRBV4-1 and TRBJ2-5, with D hard to call. Trimming pared 2 bases from V and 5 bases from J, leaving 9 bases between. The CDR3 is 13 residues long. From germline, CDR1 is MGHRA and CDR2 YSYEKL. This CDR3 reads CASSQTLVETQYF. CDR3 bases: TGCGCCAGCAGCCAAACTTTGGTGGAGACCCAGTACTTC.

This chain connects TRBV6-5 to TRBJ1-2; 8 nucleotides line up with TRBD1. Germline V gene lookup returns CDR1 MNHEY and CDR2 SVGAGI. The CDR3 is 12 residues long. The junction had 6 bases not matched to a gene; V was cut back by 7 bases and J by 8 bases. Here the CDR3 DNA reads TGTGCCAGCACCAGGGGGCGTCGGGGCTACACCTTC. Translating gives CASTRGRRGYTF.

The genes are TRBV4-1 and TRBJ1-6; tentatively, D is TRBD1 (6 bases). V lost 4 bases and J lost 16, with 17 bases in between. CDR1 MGHRA and CDR2 YSYEKL come from the germline V gene. The CDR3 sequence is 13 residues long. The CDR3 DNA follows: TGCGCCAGCAGCCGCGAATTACAGGGCATTCTCCACTTT. Amino acids: CASSRELQGILHF.

The J gene is TRBJ1-2, the V gene TRBV19; maybe TRBD1 (6 bases). Germline V gene lookup returns CDR1 LNHDA and CDR2 SQIVND (reference sequence). V lost 10 bases to trimming and J lost 2 bases, with 17 bases between them. The CDR3 sequence is 14 residues long. In nucleotides, the CDR3 is TGTGCCACGCACCTGGGGCAGGGGAACTATGGCTACACCTTC. It is translated as CATHLGQGNYGYTF.

V usage is TRBV7-3 and J usage is TRBJ1-1; D is unclear. The CDR3 has 14 residues. Germline V lookup: CDR1 SGHTA, CDR2 FQGTGA. V lost 2 bases to trimming and J lost 5 bases, with 12 bases between them. The CDR3 nucleotides are TGTGCCAGCAGCTTAGGGATGGCGGGAACTGAAGCTTTCTTT. Its protein is CASSLGMAGTEAFF.

The rearrangement uses TRBV14 and TRBJ1-1, with 8 bases lining up with TRBD1. Trimming cost V 5 bases and J 4 bases; bases outside gene matches: 9. CDR3 length equals 15 residues. From germline, CDR1 is SGHDN and CDR2 FVKESK. The chain's CDR3 is CASSARTGGGTEAFF. The CDR3 nucleotides read TGTGCCAGCAGCGCCCGAACAGGGGGAGGCACTGAAGCTTTCTTT.

The rearrangement joins TRBV5-1 to TRBJ2-7; weak D call: TRBD1 (5 bases). CDR1 and CDR2 (germline): SGHRS, YFSETQ. Trimming removed 0 bases at V and 3 bases at J, with 16 bases between. This CDR3 region has 16 residues. CDR3: CASSLADGFGHYEQYF. The CDR3 coding sequence is TGCGCCAGCAGCTTGGCCGATGGTTTCGGACACTACGAGCAGTACTTC.

This chain connects TRBV6-2 or TRBV6-3 to TRBJ2-4; the D gene is possibly TRBD2 (7 bases). Trimming took 4 bases from V and 3 from J, leaving 13 bases between them. Looked up from germline, CDR1 is MNHEY and CDR2 is SVGEGT. There are 15 residues in the CDR3. In DNA, the CDR3 is TGTGCCAGCAGTTGGGGGGGCGCAGGCAAAAACATTCAGTACTTC. It encodes CASSWGGAGKNIQYF.

This chain connects TRBV30 to TRBJ2-5; maybe TRBD1 (6 bases). The length of the CDR3 is 13 residues. Germline V gene lookup returns CDR1 GTSNPN and CDR2 SVGIG (reference sequence). V lost 3 bases and J 7 bases, leaving 15 bases between the germline ends. CDR3 DNA sequence: TGTGCCTGGAGCACCCAGGGGTCAGGGACCCAGTACTTC. This translates into CAWSTQGSGTQYF.

The genes are TRBV15 and TRBJ1-3; TRBD1 matches at 10 bases. This CDR3 has 16 residues. CDR1 and CDR2 from the germline V gene are LNHNV and YYDKDF (reference sequence). After removal of 1 base from V and 2 bases from J, the junction contained 2 bases not matched to a gene. The CDR3 coding sequence is TGTGCCACCAGCAGAGGGGGACAGGGGACTGGAAACACCATATATTTT. It encodes CATSRGGQGTGNTIYF.